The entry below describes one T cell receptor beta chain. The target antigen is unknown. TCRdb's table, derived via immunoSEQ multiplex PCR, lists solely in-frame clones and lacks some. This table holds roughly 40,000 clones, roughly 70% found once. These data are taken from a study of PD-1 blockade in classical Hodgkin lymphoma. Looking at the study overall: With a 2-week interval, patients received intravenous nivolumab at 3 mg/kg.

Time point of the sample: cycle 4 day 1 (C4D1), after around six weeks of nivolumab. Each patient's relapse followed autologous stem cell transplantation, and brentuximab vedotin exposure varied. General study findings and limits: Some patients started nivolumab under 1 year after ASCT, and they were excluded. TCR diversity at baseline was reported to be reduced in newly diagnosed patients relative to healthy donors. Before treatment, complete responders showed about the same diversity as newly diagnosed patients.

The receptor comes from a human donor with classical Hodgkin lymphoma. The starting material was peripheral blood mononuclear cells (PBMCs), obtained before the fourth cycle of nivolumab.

CDR3 loop: CAWSRPGRTRNEQFF. In nucleotides, the CDR3 is TGTGCCTGGAGTCGCCCAGGGCGGACTCGGAATGAGCAGTTCTTC. The chain links TRBV30 to TRBJ2-1; TRBD1 or TRBD2 may be the D gene (5 bases each). Trimming left V 2 bases short and J 7 bases short, with 18 bases between. Germline lookup yields CDR1 GTSNPN and CDR2 SVGIG (reference sequence). The CDR3 has 15 residues.